This entry lists 3 T cell receptor beta chains sequenced from one sample in a study of T cells in Graves' hyperthyroidism and ophthalmopathy. The CDR3 regions of TCR beta were amplified from RNA transcripts. RT-PCR in the first round (using the HTBI primer set) targeted the TCR CDR3. From the multiplex PCR reads, TCRdb called clonotypes with MiXCR, one entry per CDR3 protein. The sample has some 500,000 distinct CDR3 sequences; approximately 16% are singletons. Sequenced material: blood. These receptors all come from a woman in her twenties or thirties with Graves' ophthalmopathy.

This clonotype appeared a few times. V usage is TRBV13 and J usage is TRBJ2-2, with 9 bases aligning to TRBD2. The CDR3 extends over 21 amino acids. Trimming took 1 base from V and 1 from J; bases not matched to a gene: 16. Germline-derived CDR1 and CDR2 are PRHDT and FYEKMQ (reference sequence). The CDR3 reads CASSLAYGQAFSGRNTGELFF. The CDR3 DNA sequence: TGTGCCAGCAGCTTAGCTTACGGACAGGCTTTTAGCGGGAGGAACACCGGGGAGCTGTTTTTT.

The chain employs TRBV9 and TRBJ2-1; D is unresolved. The CDR3 runs to 15 residues. CDR1 is SGDLS, CDR2 YYNGEE, per germline. The V and J ends lost 2 bases and 2 bases respectively, with 11 bases between them. The CDR3 sequence: CASSVGSTAYNEQFF. CDR3 DNA sequence: TGTGCCAGCAGCGTCGGTAGCACAGCCTACAATGAGCAGTTCTTC.

At least ten counts were recorded for this clonotype. This chain links TRBV6-2 or TRBV6-3 with TRBJ2-1, with 8 bases identical to TRBD2. Per the germline V gene, CDR1 is MNHEY and CDR2 is SVGEGT. V dropped 5 bases and J dropped 7; count of bases not matched to a gene: 10. The CDR3 length is 15 residues. The CDR3 region has the DNA TGTGCCAGCAGTCCCACCCGAGCGGGAGTGAATGAGCAGTTCTTC. It encodes CASSPTRAGVNEQFF.